The rows below give T cell receptor beta chains drawn from one sample of a study of OX40 agonist ivuxolimab in advanced cancers. The repertoire was sequenced with immunoSEQ multiplex PCR; TCRdb's copy has only in-frame clones and lacks some. The data hold more than 9,000 clones, with about three quarters observed a single time. The sample consisted of CD4+ or CD8+ T cells sorted from blood, taken in a trial of the OX40 agonist ivuxolimab. These receptors were taken from an adult with an advanced solid tumor such as melanoma, head and neck, liver or kidney cancer. Each CDR3 is given without its conserved first and last residue. Not every row has a clone size; where given, it reads once, few, many or a size class.

>12|.|TRBV28
ASSFGTENTEAF
>18|.|TRBV7-6
ASSLTDRVIAGGTTDTQY
>13|.|TRBV7-9
ASSLLAGNSDTQY
>10|.|TRBV28
ASSLLRGAQY
>14|once|TRBV25-1
ASSEWGQGDTGELF
>12|medium-sized|TRBV5-6
ASSLLAGQETQY
>14|.|TRBV4-1
ASSPYVEAYTDTQY
>11|.|TRBV4-1
ASSQVGANVLT
>13|.|TRBV4-1
ASSLYTGEIYEQY
>12|.|TRBV18
ASLNRGRTDTQY
>13|.|TRBV11-2
ASSLGAGSLYEQY
>12|.|TRBV5-4
ASSWTGDVYEQY
>13|.|TRBV6-6
ASRPGGYSTDTQY
>13|.|TRBV2
ASSELGGGPGEQY
>13|.|TRBV19
ASSIFSNPNSPLH
>13|once|TRBV30
AWSVLNGSGSEAF
>11|medium-sized|TRBV29-1
SVGATVPYEQY
>12|.|TRBV7-6
ASSLGGPNTEAF
>14|.|TRBV2
ASSETVWQGSREQY
>12|.|TRBV11-2
ASSLEGLGDTQY
>13|.|TRBV4-3
ASSQAQGATYEQY
>13|.|TRBV11-2
ASSLDPGGEETQY
>12|.|TRBV11-2
ASSLDLLAEEQY
>18|once|TRBV2
ASSYPGLAGGERGTDTQY
>13|.|TRBV28
ASSLTGTVQETQY
>13|.|TRBV15
ATSRDTSGKETQY
>8|.|TRBV9
ASSAPGTY
>13|.|TRBV29-1
SVEDPIDRPGELF
>12|.|TRBV27
ASSRQGDSYEQY
>11|.|TRBV4-3
ASSQGGTYEQY
>13|few|TRBV6-6
ASSYTGQGASPLH
>11|.|TRBV6-6
ASSRQGSEKLF
>12|.|TRBV6-1
ASIPDWDTGELF
>14|.|TRBV6-1
ASSEDGARLPYEQY
>13|.|TRBV27
ASSSSGTNSYEQY
>11|few|TRBV6-5
ASSDKDPNEQF